What follows is one TCR beta chain and its context. The antigen is undetermined. This sample was taken from a study of CD8 T cells in ankylosing spondylitis. The study's findings and limits: Matched synovial fluid from ankylosing spondylitis patients was reported to be enriched for disease-linked clones. What appeared characteristic of ankylosing spondylitis blood was a TCR beta motif of several highly homologous variants. As for the disease-linked clones, they showed a CD8+ phenotype and occurred at relatively low frequencies in peripheral blood. In the blood and synovial fluid of reactive arthritis, some motif variants had been previously reported.

V was cut by 2 bases and J by 4 bases, with 12 bases left in between. The CDR3 spans 15 residues. Germline loops: CDR1 KGHSY, CDR2 FQNENV. For TCR beta, libraries came from quantitative 5'-RACE with molecular barcodes. One entry per CDR3 protein results from TCRdb running MiXCR on the 5' RACE reads. The table records about 390,000 distinct CDR3 sequences, 20% to 25% of them present only once. The TCR was taken from a male donor with ankylosing spondylitis. The chain recombines TRBV16 with TRBJ1-5; possibly TRBD1 for D (5 bases). The sample taken for sequencing was blood, either unsorted or a sorted T cell fraction (not recorded which). DNA of the CDR3: TGTGCCAGCAGCCAAGTTCGACAGCAAAATCAGCCCCAGCATTTT. Residues: CASSQVRQQNQPQHF.